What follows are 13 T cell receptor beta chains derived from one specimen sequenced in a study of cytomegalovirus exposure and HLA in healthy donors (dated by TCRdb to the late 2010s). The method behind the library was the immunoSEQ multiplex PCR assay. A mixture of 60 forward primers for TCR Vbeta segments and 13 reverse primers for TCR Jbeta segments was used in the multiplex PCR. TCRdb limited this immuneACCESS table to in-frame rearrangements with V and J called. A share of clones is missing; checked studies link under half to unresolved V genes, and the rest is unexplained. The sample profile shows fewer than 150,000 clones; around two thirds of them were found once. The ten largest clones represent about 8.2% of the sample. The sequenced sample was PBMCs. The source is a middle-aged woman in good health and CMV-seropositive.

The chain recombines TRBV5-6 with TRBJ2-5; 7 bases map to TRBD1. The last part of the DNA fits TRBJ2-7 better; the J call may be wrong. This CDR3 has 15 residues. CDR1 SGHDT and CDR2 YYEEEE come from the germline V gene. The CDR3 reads CASSLTNRGRYEQYF. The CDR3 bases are TGTGCCAGCAGCTTAACCAACAGGGGACGATACGAGCAGTACTTC.

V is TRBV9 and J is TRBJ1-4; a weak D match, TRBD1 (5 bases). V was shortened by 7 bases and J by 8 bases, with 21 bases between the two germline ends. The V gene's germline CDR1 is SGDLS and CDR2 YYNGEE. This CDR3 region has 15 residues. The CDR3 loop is CASAANPGFGEKLFF. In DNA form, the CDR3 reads TGTGCCAGCGCCGCTAACCCAGGGTTCGGGGAAAAACTGTTTTTT.

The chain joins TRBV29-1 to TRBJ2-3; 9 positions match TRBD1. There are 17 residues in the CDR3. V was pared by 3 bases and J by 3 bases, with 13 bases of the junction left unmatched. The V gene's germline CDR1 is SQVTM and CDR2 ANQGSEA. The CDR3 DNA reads TGCAGCGTTGAGACCGGAGTCCCGGGACAGGGAACAGATACGCAGTATTTT. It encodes CSVETGVPGQGTDTQYF.

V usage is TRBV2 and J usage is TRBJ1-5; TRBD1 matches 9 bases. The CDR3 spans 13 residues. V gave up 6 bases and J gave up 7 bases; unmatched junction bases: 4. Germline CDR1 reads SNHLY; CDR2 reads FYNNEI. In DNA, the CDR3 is TGTGCCAGCAGGGGACAGGGTGGCCAGCCCCAGCATTTT. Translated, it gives CASRGQGGQPQHF.

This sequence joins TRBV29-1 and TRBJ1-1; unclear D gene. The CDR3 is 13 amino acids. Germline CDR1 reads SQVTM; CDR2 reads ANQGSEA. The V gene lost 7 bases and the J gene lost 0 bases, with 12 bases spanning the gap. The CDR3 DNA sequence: TGCAGCGCTGGGAGTGACATGAACACTGAAGCTTTCTTT. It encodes CSAGSDMNTEAFF.

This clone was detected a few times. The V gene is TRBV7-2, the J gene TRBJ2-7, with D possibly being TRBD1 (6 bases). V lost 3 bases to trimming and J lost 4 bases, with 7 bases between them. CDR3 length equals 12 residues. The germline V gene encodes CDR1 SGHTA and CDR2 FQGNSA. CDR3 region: CASSFGQYEQYF. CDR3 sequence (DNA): TGTGCCAGCAGCTTCGGACAGTACGAGCAGTACTTC.

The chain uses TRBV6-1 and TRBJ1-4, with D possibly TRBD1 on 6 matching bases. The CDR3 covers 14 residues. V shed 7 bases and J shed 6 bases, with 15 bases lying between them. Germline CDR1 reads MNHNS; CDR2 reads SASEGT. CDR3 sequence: CASTLGQTDEKLFF. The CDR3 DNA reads TGTGCCAGCACCCTGGGACAAACGGATGAAAAACTGTTTTTT.

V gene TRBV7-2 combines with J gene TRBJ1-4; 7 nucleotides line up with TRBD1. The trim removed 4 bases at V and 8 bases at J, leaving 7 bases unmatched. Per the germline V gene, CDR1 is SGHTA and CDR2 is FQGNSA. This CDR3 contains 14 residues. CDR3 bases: TGTGCCAGCAGCTCGACAGGGTCCTCGGAAAAACTGTTTTTT. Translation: CASSSTGSSEKLFF.

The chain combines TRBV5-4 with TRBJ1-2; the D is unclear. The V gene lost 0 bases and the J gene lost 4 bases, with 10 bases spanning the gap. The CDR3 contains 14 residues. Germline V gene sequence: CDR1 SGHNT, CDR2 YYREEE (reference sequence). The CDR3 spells CASSLVQEGYGYTF. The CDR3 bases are TGTGCCAGCAGCTTGGTGCAGGAGGGCTATGGCTACACCTTC.

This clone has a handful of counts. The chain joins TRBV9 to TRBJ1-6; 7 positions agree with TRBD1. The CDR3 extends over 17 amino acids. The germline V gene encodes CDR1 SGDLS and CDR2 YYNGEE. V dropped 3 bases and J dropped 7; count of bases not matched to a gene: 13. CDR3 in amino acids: CASSEAPTGIVNSPLHF. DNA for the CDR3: TGTGCCAGCAGCGAGGCCCCGACAGGGATCGTAAATTCACCCCTCCACTTT.

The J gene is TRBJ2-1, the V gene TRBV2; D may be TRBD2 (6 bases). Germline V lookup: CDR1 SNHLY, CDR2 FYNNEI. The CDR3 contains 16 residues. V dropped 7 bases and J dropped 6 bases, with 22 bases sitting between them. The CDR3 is CASTTSWRAVGNEQFF. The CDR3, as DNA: TGTGCCAGCACTACCTCTTGGAGGGCCGTAGGCAATGAGCAGTTCTTC.

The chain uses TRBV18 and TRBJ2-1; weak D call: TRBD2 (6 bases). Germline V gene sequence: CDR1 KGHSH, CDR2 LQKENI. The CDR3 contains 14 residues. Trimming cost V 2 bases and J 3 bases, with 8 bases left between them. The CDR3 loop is CASSPLADYNEQFF. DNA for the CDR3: TGTGCCAGCTCACCATTAGCGGACTACAATGAGCAGTTCTTC.

This CDR3 is CASSLQGTDTQYF. The CDR3 DNA follows: TGTGCCAGCAGCTTACAGGGCACAGATACGCAGTATTTT. The V gene is TRBV11-3, the J gene TRBJ2-3; no clear D. The CDR3 is 13 amino acids. Trimming removed 2 bases from V and 1 base from J, with 4 bases in between. The germline V gene encodes CDR1 SGHNT and CDR2 YENEEA.